This T cell receptor (beta chain) is from a study of T cell responses to AZD1222 COVID-19 vaccine. General observations from the study: After the peak T cell response, and only then, were repertoires sampled.

Concerning this clone: Its matching antigen is unknown.

Germline V gives CDR1 LGHDT, CDR2 YNNKEL (reference sequence). The ends lost 0 bases at V and 0 bases at J; junction bases unmatched: 0. The CDR3 totals 15 residues. TCRdb's table, derived via immunoSEQ multiplex PCR, lists solely in-frame clones and lacks some. The sample holds about 60,000 clones, 86% seen once. The chain has TRBV3-1 (or the pseudogene TRBV3-2) and TRBJ2-7, with 9 bases identical to TRBD2. This clonotype originated in an adult who received the AZD1222 COVID-19 vaccine. The material was peripheral blood, obtained 28 days after the second AZD1222 dose. CDR3 sequence (DNA): TGTGCCAGCAGCCAAGAACTAGCGGGCTCCTACGAGCAGTACTTC. Its protein product is CASSQELAGSYEQYF.